Listed here are 32 T cell receptor beta chains from one sample, sequenced in a study of shared clonotypes between healthy human individuals. TCRdb's table, derived via immunoSEQ multiplex PCR, lists solely in-frame clones and lacks some. This sample has more than 400,000 clones, with roughly 95% found just once. The specimen sequenced was naive CD4+ T cells sorted from blood. Subset given: CD45RA+ positively selected. The receptors come from a woman aged 25 to 45 in good health.

The table lists this clone with a count of one. The rearrangement links TRBV2 to TRBJ1-5; 10 positions agree with TRBD1. Trimming cost V 4 bases and J 7 bases; bases outside gene matches: 4. CDR3 length: 14 amino acids. Germline-derived CDR1 and CDR2 are SNHLY and FYNNEI. CDR3 sequence (DNA): TGTGCCAGCAGTGGACAGGGGGCTCGACAGCCCCAGCATTTT. Protein: CASSGQGARQPQHF.

Details on this clone: This CDR3 is missing its conserved last phenylalanine or tryptophan, likely due to a read error. The DNA is omitted, as the CDR3 cannot be located on it reliably, and the CDR3 follows TCRdb's listing. J is TRBJ1-1 and V is TRBV11-2; the D call in the table, TRBD1, was not verified against the DNA. The CDR3 is 12 residues long, ends included. The germline V gene encodes CDR1 SGHAT and CDR2 FQNNGV. CDR3 region: CASSLVTGAIFL.

The genes are TRBV18 and TRBJ2-3; the match to TRBD2 covers 10 bases. This CDR3 has 15 amino acids. With 3 bases clipped from V and 5 bases from J, the junction kept 5 bases outside the gene matches. CDR1 is KGHSH, CDR2 LQKENI, per germline. The CDR3 sequence is CASSPLAGVIDTQYF. CDR3 coding DNA: TGTGCCAGCTCACCCCTAGCGGGAGTAATAGATACGCAGTATTTT. Supplemented by reference TRBV18 and TRBJ2-3, the full variable domain reads NAGVMQNPRHLVRRRGQEARLRCSPMKGHSHVYWYRQLPEEGLKFMVYLQKENIIDESGMPKERFSAEFPKEGPSILRIQQVVRGDSAAYFCASSPLAGVIDTQYFGPGTRLTVL.

The V and J genes are TRBV9 and TRBJ2-7; 9 bases fit TRBD1. The CDR3 length is 15 residues. CDR1 is SGDLS and CDR2 is YYNGEE in the germline V gene. The junction had 2 bases not matched to a gene; V was cut back by 0 bases and J by 1 base. The CDR3 spells CASSVGDRESYEQYF. The CDR3 coding sequence is TGTGCCAGCAGCGTAGGGGACAGGGAATCCTACGAGCAGTACTTC.

This clone was observed a single time. The chain recombines TRBV4-1 with TRBJ2-1; 8 nucleotides agree with TRBD2. V shed 2 bases and J 7 bases; nucleotides not matched to a gene: 4. The CDR3 totals 14 residues. Germline V gives CDR1 MGHRA, CDR2 YSYEKL. The CDR3 sequence: CASSQIQRENEQFF. CDR3 DNA sequence: TGCGCCAGCAGCCAAATCCAGCGGGAGAATGAGCAGTTCTTC.

The rearrangement uses TRBV28 and TRBJ2-7; the D gene is possibly TRBD2 (6 bases). V shed 7 bases and J shed 4 bases, with 11 bases lying between them. Germline values: CDR1 MDHEN, CDR2 SYDVKM. This CDR3 has 12 residues. The CDR3 spells CASISGSYEQYF. Written as DNA, the CDR3 is TGTGCCAGCATTTCCGGGAGTTACGAGCAGTACTTC.

The chain has TRBV7-9 and TRBJ1-2, with a weak D call TRBD1 (6 bases). This CDR3 contains 14 residues. With 5 bases removed from V and 7 bases from J, the gap between germline ends came to 17 bases. Germline V CDR1 and CDR2: SEHNR, FQNEAQ (reference sequence). DNA for the CDR3: TGTGCCAGCAGCCGGGACACGCGGGGAGCTGGCTACACCTTC. It is translated as CASSRDTRGAGYTF.

This rearrangement joins TRBV14 to TRBJ2-5, with D perhaps TRBD1 (5 bases). The V gene lost 1 base and the J gene lost 1 base, with 7 bases spanning the gap. The CDR3 has 14 residues. Per the germline V gene, CDR1 is SGHDN and CDR2 is FVKESK. CDR3 sequence reads: CASSQARAQETQYF. The DNA for the CDR3 is TGTGCCAGCAGCCAAGCCAGGGCCCAAGAGACCCAGTACTTC.

The CDR3 nucleotides read TGTGCCAGCAGCCTCCCCCCTAGCCCCCTTACAGATACGCAGTATTTT. Translation: CASSLPPSPLTDTQYF. V is TRBV28 and J is TRBJ2-3, with D tentatively TRBD2 (5 bases). From germline, CDR1 is MDHEN and CDR2 SYDVKM. Trimming removed 6 bases at V and 3 bases at J, with 19 bases between. This CDR3 region has 16 residues.

The chain is built from TRBV28 and TRBJ1-2; 7 nucleotides line up with TRBD1. Germline CDR1 MDHEN, CDR2 SYDVKM. The CDR3 length is 12 residues. J was trimmed by 10 bases and V by 6 bases; bases with no gene match: 8. The CDR3 loop reads CASSLVQGDYTF. The CDR3 coding sequence is TGTGCCAGCAGCCTCGTTCAGGGGGACTACACCTTC.

The chain combines TRBV28 with TRBJ2-7, with TRBD1 as a possible D gene (6 bases). The germline V gene encodes CDR1 MDHEN and CDR2 SYDVKM. Trimming took off 3 bases at V and 6 bases at J, with 15 bases between the two ends. The CDR3 contains 14 residues. In nucleotides, the CDR3 is TGTGCCAGCAGTTTTCAGCAGGGGCGAACCGAGCAGTACTTC. Translation: CASSFQQGRTEQYF.

The chain has TRBV6-5 and TRBJ2-7, with 9 positions matching TRBD1. The length of the CDR3 is 14 residues. The ends lost 5 bases at V and 4 bases at J; junction bases unmatched: 6. The germline gives CDR1 MNHEY, CDR2 SVGAGI. The CDR3 region has the DNA TGTGCCAGCAGTCCTGGACAGGGGAGGTACGAGCAGTACTTC. Amino acids: CASSPGQGRYEQYF.

The V call is TRBV19, the J call TRBJ2-1; D not certain. Germline V gives CDR1 LNHDA, CDR2 SQIVND (reference sequence). Between the trimmed V and J ends, which lost 4 bases and 3 bases, there was a span of 4 bases. This CDR3 has 12 residues. CDR3 coding DNA: TGTGCCAGTAGTAACAACTACAATGAGCAGTTCTTC. This codes for CASSNNYNEQFF.

This rearrangement joins TRBV27 to TRBJ1-1; D might be TRBD1 (6 bases). This CDR3 is 13 amino acids long. Germline V CDR1 and CDR2: MNHEY, SMNVEV (reference sequence). The V and J ends lost 4 bases and 2 bases respectively, with 8 bases between them. The CDR3 nucleotides read TGTGCCAGCAGTTACAGGGAAAACACTGAAGCTTTCTTT. Residues: CASSYRENTEAFF.

CDR3 residues: CASSATRVLAAFF. Written as DNA, the CDR3 is TGTGCCAGCAGCGCGACTCGGGTGCTGGCAGCTTTCTTT. The chain is built from TRBV7-2 and TRBJ1-1; the D is unclear. This CDR3 has 13 residues. Germline V gene lookup returns CDR1 SGHTA and CDR2 FQGNSA. Trimming took off 5 bases at V and 10 bases at J, with 17 bases between the two ends.

The chain joins TRBV30 to TRBJ2-5; the D call may be TRBD1 or TRBD2 (5 bases each). Gene TRBJ2-7 matches the end of the DNA better, so the J call may be wrong. The CDR3 contains 16 residues. In germline, CDR1 is GTSNPN, CDR2 SVGIG (reference sequence). The CDR3 loop reads CAWSRDPRVGVYEQYF. In nucleotides, the CDR3 is TGTGCCTGGAGTCGGGACCCGAGGGTGGGTGTCTACGAGCAGTACTTC.

The gene calls are TRBV7-2 and TRBJ1-3; possible D gene TRBD1, 5 bases. Trimming took off 0 bases at V and 6 bases at J, with 9 bases between the two ends. Germline CDR1 and CDR2: SGHTA and FQGNSA. The CDR3 is 14 amino acids. The CDR3 sequence is CASSLAARANTIYF. As DNA, the CDR3 is TGTGCCAGCAGCTTAGCGGCCAGGGCAAACACCATATATTTT.

This clone was found once. V is TRBV11-2 and J is TRBJ2-3; either TRBD1 or TRBD2 may fit D (5 bases each). Trimming removed 6 bases at V and 6 bases at J, with 19 bases between. The CDR3 is 15 residues long. Germline CDR1 is SGHAT and CDR2 is FQNNGV. The CDR3 DNA sequence: TGTGCCAGCAGGACCGCCGGGACGAATCAGGATACGCAGTATTTT. Protein: CASRTAGTNQDTQYF. The variable domain in full, completed from reference TRBV11-2 and TRBJ2-3, reads EAGVAQSPRYKIIEKRQSVAFWCNPISGHATLYWYQQILGQGPKLLIQFQNNGVVDDSQLPKDRFSAERLKGVDSTLKIQPAKLEDSAVYLCASRTAGTNQDTQYFGPGTRLTVL.

The chain combines TRBV5-1 with TRBJ2-2; D tentatively fits TRBD1 or TRBD2 (5 bases each). V was trimmed by 3 bases and J by 5 bases, leaving 5 bases between them. This CDR3 region has 12 residues. From germline, CDR1 is SGHRS and CDR2 YFSETQ. CDR3 residues: CASSWGTGELFF. CDR3 coding DNA: TGCGCCAGCAGCTGGGGGACCGGGGAGCTGTTTTTT.

V gene TRBV28 combines with J gene TRBJ1-2; TRBD1 matches 10 bases. Germline lookup yields CDR1 MDHEN and CDR2 SYDVKM. Trimming at V came to 1 base and at J to 5 bases, leaving 4 bases not matched to a gene. This CDR3 has 15 residues. CDR3 residues: CASSLSGTGEYGYTF. The CDR3 DNA is TGTGCCAGCAGTTTATCCGGGACAGGGGAATATGGCTACACCTTC.

The rearrangement joins TRBV18 to TRBJ2-7; TRBD2 might be the D (5 bases). The germline V and J ends were trimmed by 4 bases and 6 bases, with 10 bases remaining between them. This CDR3 spans 12 amino acids. The germline V gene has CDR1 KGHSH and CDR2 LQKENI. The CDR3 DNA sequence: TGTGCCAGCTCACTTAAGACTACCGAGCAGTACTTC. Its protein product is CASSLKTTEQYF.

In DNA form, the CDR3 reads TGTGCCATCAGCTTAGCGGGCGACTCCTACGAGCAGTACTTC. Its protein product is CAISLAGDSYEQYF. The chain employs TRBV10-3 and TRBJ2-5, with 7 bases fitting TRBD2. The end of the DNA aligns better with TRBJ2-7, so the J call may be wrong. Germline CDR1 and CDR2: ENHRY and SYGVKD. This CDR3 comprises 14 residues.

V is TRBV2 and J is TRBJ2-2, with D uncertain. This CDR3 has 13 residues. V lost 3 bases, J lost 8 bases, and 10 bases lay in between. Germline V gene data show CDR1 as SNHLY and CDR2 as FYNNEI. Here the CDR3 reads CASSDVLPGELFF. CDR3 nucleotides: TGTGCCAGCAGTGATGTTCTACCGGGGGAGCTGTTTTTT.

This chain connects TRBV11-3 to TRBJ2-5; tentatively, D is TRBD1 (6 bases). Germline CDR1 reads SGHNT; CDR2 reads YENEEA. CDR3 size: 13 residues. Deletions cut 5 bases from V and 2 bases from J, with 9 bases between. The CDR3 coding sequence is TGTGCCAGCAGCCCAGGACAGCAAGAGACCCAGTACTTC. It encodes CASSPGQQETQYF.

The rearrangement links TRBV18 to TRBJ2-1; 7 bases are a match to TRBD2. The CDR3 runs to 16 residues. The ends lost 3 bases at V and 8 bases at J; junction bases unmatched: 13. Germline V lookup: CDR1 KGHSH, CDR2 LQKENI. CDR3 loop: CASSPPGLAVPDEQFF. In DNA, the CDR3 is TGTGCCAGCTCACCCCCGGGGCTAGCGGTCCCCGATGAGCAGTTCTTC.

The V gene is TRBV18, the J gene TRBJ1-4, with a tentative D call TRBD1 (6 bases). This CDR3 has 15 amino acids. The V gene lost 3 bases and the J gene lost 2 bases, with 10 bases spanning the gap. Germline V CDR1 and CDR2: KGHSH, LQKENI. CDR3 in DNA: TGTGCCAGCTCACCGAGGGGGGGCACTAATGAAAAACTGTTTTTT. Amino acids: CASSPRGGTNEKLFF.

The rearrangement uses TRBV21-1 and TRBJ2-7. TRBV21-1 is tagged as a pseudogene. The CDR3 totals 9 residues. DNA for the CDR3: TGTGCCAGCATAACGGAGCAGTACTTC. This gives the protein CASITEQYF.

This clone showed up just once. The chain carries TRBV5-1 and TRBJ2-5; TRBD2 agrees at 8 bases. Germline CDR1 reads SGHRS; CDR2 reads YFSETQ. This CDR3 has 15 residues. V gave up 7 bases and J gave up 4 bases; unmatched junction bases: 12. The CDR3 is CASSSGRLGGETQYF. The CDR3 nucleotides are TGCGCCAGCTCCAGCGGGAGACTAGGCGGAGAGACCCAGTACTTC.

This chain uses TRBV6-5 with TRBJ2-7; D might be TRBD2 (5 bases). Germline values: CDR1 MNHEY, CDR2 SVGAGI. Between the trimmed V and J ends, which lost 6 bases and 2 bases, there was a span of 8 bases. This CDR3 contains 12 residues. CDR3 in amino acids: CASRTRAYEQYF. CDR3 bases: TGTGCCAGCAGGACGAGGGCCTACGAGCAGTACTTC.

The V and J genes are TRBV5-6 and TRBJ2-7; maybe TRBD1 (6 bases). V dropped 1 base and J dropped 4 bases, with 12 bases sitting between them. CDR1 and CDR2 from the germline V gene are SGHDT and YYEEEE. CDR3 length: 14 amino acids. CDR3 loop: CASSLLDSAYEQYF. In DNA form, the CDR3 reads TGTGCCAGCAGCTTGTTGGACAGTGCATACGAGCAGTACTTC.

The rearrangement links TRBV29-1 to TRBJ2-1; 7 bases are a match to TRBD1. This CDR3 contains 15 residues. V lost 6 bases to trimming and J lost 0 bases; unmatched junction nucleotides: 8. Germline V gives CDR1 SQVTM, CDR2 ANQGSEA. The CDR3 region is CSVRQGSSSYNEQFF. In DNA, the CDR3 is TGCAGCGTACGACAGGGAAGTAGCTCCTACAATGAGCAGTTCTTC.

The rearrangement uses TRBV15 and TRBJ2-1, with 9 bases matching TRBD1. V shed 3 bases and J 4 bases; nucleotides not matched to a gene: 7. Germline lookup yields CDR1 LNHNV and CDR2 YYDKDF (reference sequence). The CDR3 is 16 residues long. CDR3 amino acids: CATSSAAGTGYNEQFF. The CDR3 DNA is TGTGCCACCAGCAGCGCTGCCGGGACAGGGTACAATGAGCAGTTCTTC.